The T cell receptor delta chain described here comes from a study of gamma-delta chains in newborns, infants, children. Study context: Innate gammadelta T cells reportedly expand polyclonally right after birth, driven by microbial exposure, per the title.

TCRdb re-called the reads through CATT. The sample gives 15,000 or so delta-chain clones, less than 9.5% of which show up once; 20% to 25% is in the top ten. The germline V gene encodes CDR1 GEAIGNYY and CDR2 EKD. V lost 0 bases and J lost 0, with 11 bases in between. The CDR3 extends over 18 amino acids. Regarding this clone: Other DNA sequences in this specimen translate into the identical CDR3.

The chain uses TRDV2 and TRDJ3, with a possible D match to TRDD3 (5 bases). Sequences were obtained from blood. This TCR was recovered from a child who was a newborn, infant or young child, either healthy, febrile or measles-vaccinated (not recorded which). In DNA, the CDR3 is TGTGCCTGTGACACCGGGTGGGGCAACTCCTGGGACACCCGACAGATGTTTTTC. Its translation: CACDTGWGNSWDTRQMFF.